This TCR beta chain was documented in a study of response to subunit inactivated influenza vaccine. Whole-study findings and limits: It was the authors' suggestion that each seasonal influenza vaccination recruits few new T cells.

Regarding this clonotype: Its antigen is undetermined.

TCRdb passed the RT-PCR reads through MiXCR, listing each CDR3 protein once. The sample holds more than 450,000 distinct CDR3 sequences, around 11% seen once. The V segment lost 3 bases and the J segment 3 bases; nucleotides outside the gene matches: 11. The CDR3 contains 18 residues. Germline V gives CDR1 MNHEY, CDR2 SMNVEV (reference sequence). This sample also appeared in a second study, on T cells expressing NK-cell markers. This second report adds: With UMIs, 5'RACE template switching was used to make TCR beta cDNA.

Material: PBMCs from blood, obtained on the day of vaccination. The TCR originated in a man aged 50 to 60 who received an inactivated influenza vaccine. V gene TRBV27 combines with J gene TRBJ1-1, with 12 bases fitting TRBD1. This CDR3 reads CASSFGPRDRGQDTEAFF. CDR3 nucleotide sequence: TGTGCCAGCAGTTTTGGACCCCGGGACAGGGGGCAGGACACTGAAGCTTTCTTT.